The entry that follows covers one T cell receptor beta chain sequence. The length of the CDR3 is 15 residues. V dropped 4 bases and J dropped 4 bases, with 15 bases sitting between them. Germline V gives CDR1 SGHDT, CDR2 YYEEEE. Original processing notes: It was from reference gene primer amplification that nucleated cell counts were estimated. Repertoires were generated with immunoSEQ multiplex PCR, while TCRdb's copy carries only in-frame clones and drops some. The D gene and trimming were derived from the DNA, and the V and J assignments and clone size from that table. The sample holds 76,000 or so clones, around 91% seen once. The sample is drawn from a study of blood T cell repertoires in COVID-19. Study at large: Whether acute or convalescent, the COVID-19 samples came from the United States, Italy and Spain. T cells, B-cell-depleted T cells, or PBMCs supplied cDNA or gDNA.

The sequencing sample was made of peripheral blood. This receptor was taken from a human donor in a cohort sampled during active COVID-19. This chain links TRBV5-6 with TRBJ2-1, with no clear D. As DNA, the CDR3 is TGTGCCAGCAGCGGGTGGGCCAATTTATACAATGAGCAGTTCTTC. As protein: CASSGWANLYNEQFF. Complete variable domain (other parts from reference TRBV5-6 and TRBJ2-1): DAGVTQSPTHLIKTRGQQVTLRCSPKSGHDTVSWYQQALGQGPQFIFQYYEEEERQRGNFPDRFSGHQFPNYSSELNVNALLLGDSALYLCASSGWANLYNEQFFGPGTRLTVL.